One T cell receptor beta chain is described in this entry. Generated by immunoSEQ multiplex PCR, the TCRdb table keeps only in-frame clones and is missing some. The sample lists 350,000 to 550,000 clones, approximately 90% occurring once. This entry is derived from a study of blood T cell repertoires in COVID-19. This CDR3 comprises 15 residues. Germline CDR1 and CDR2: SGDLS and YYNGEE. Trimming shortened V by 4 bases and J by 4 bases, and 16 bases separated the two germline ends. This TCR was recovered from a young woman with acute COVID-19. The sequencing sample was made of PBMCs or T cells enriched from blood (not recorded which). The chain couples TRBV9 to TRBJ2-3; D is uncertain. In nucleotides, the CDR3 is TGTGCCAGCAGCCGGTCTACTTTAGAGGCAGATACGCAGTATTTT. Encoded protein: CASSRSTLEADTQYF. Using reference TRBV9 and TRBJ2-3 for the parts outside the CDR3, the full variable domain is DSGVTQTPKHLITATGQRVTLRCSPRSGDLSVYWYQQSLDQGLQFLIQYYNGEERAKGNILERFSAQQFPDLHSELNLSSLELGDSALYFCASSRSTLEADTQYFGPGTRLTVL.